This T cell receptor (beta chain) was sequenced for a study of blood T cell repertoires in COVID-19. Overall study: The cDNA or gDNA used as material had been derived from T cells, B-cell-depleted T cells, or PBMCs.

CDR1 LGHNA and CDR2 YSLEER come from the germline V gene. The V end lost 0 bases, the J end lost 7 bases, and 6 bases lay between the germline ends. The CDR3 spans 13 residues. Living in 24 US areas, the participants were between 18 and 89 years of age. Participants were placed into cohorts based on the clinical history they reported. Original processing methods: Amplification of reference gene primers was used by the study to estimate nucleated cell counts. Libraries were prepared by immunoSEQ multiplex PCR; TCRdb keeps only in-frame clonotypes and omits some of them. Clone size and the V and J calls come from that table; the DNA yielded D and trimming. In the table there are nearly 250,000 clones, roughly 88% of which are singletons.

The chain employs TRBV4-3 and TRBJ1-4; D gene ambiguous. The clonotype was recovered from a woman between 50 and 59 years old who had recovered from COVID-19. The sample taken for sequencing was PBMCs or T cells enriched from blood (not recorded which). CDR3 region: CASSQDRGEKLFF. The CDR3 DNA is TGCGCCAGCAGCCAAGATCGGGGTGAAAAACTGTTTTTT.